A single TCR beta chain is shown here with its context. V was trimmed by 1 base and J by 4 bases, leaving 11 bases between them. The germline CDR1 and CDR2 sequences are LNHNV and YYDKDF (reference sequence). This CDR3 is built from 15 residues. Assay: immunoSEQ multiplex PCR; the TCRdb copy retains only in-frame clones and omits some. The data contain more than 95,000 clones, roughly 83% of them singletons. This entry comes from a study of blood T cell repertoires in COVID-19. The rearrangement links TRBV15 to TRBJ1-3; possibly TRBD1 for D (6 bases). The clonotype originates from an elderly woman with active or convalescent COVID-19. The sample taken for sequencing was peripheral blood. DNA for the CDR3: TGTGCCACCAGCAGAGGACAGGCGACAGGAAACACCATATATTTT. Translation: CATSRGQATGNTIYF.